A single sample is the source of the 2 T cell receptor beta chains below, sequenced in a study of cytotoxic CD8 clonotypes in ibrutinib-treated CLL (dated by TCRdb to the early 2020s). Reading the label with the study, this specimen's time point is: roughly 2 years on ibrutinib. Library preparation used the immunoSEQ multiplex PCR assay. In its TCRdb copy, this immuneACCESS table keeps in-frame sequences only and misses some clones. Where compared with another copy, unresolved V genes explain less than half of these, and the others have no known cause. This sample is represented by about 56,000 clones; around 55% of them were singletons. Together, the top ten hold around 20% of the sample. Here the sequenced sample was PBMCs, taken after 24 months of ibrutinib treatment. These receptors all stem from a human donor with chronic lymphocytic leukemia.

This sequence joins TRBV7-7 and TRBJ2-3; unclear D gene. The CDR3 loop spans 13 amino acids. V gave up 3 bases and J gave up 2 bases, with 6 bases separating them. In germline, CDR1 is SSHAT, CDR2 FNYEAQ (reference sequence). The CDR3 DNA follows: TGTGCCAGCAGCTTCGGCTACACAGATACGCAGTATTTT. Residues: CASSFGYTDTQYF.

This clone has only a few counts. The chain recombines TRBV5-1 with TRBJ1-4, with 10 bases lining up with TRBD1. Looked up from germline, CDR1 is SGHRS and CDR2 is YFSETQ. The CDR3 loop spans 15 amino acids. Trimming took 5 bases from V and 8 from J; bases not matched to a gene: 9. The CDR3 nucleotides read TGCGCCAGCAGGCGCTCCGGGACAGGGGAAGAAAAACTGTTTTTT. Residues: CASRRSGTGEEKLFF.